These 2 T cell receptor beta chains originate from one sample sequenced in a study of T cell responses to AZD1222 COVID-19 vaccine. Using immunoSEQ multiplex PCR, the repertoire was profiled, and TCRdb retains in-frame clones only, with some absent. This table has about 110,000 clones, 80% to 90% appearing once. Sample: peripheral blood, taken on day 0 of AZD1222 vaccination. The receptor source for this set is an adult in good health.

The chain joins TRBV5-1 to TRBJ1-2; D might be TRBD1 (6 bases). Between the trimmed V and J ends, which lost 2 bases and 0 bases, there was a span of 11 bases. The CDR3 is 15 amino acids. Germline CDR1 and CDR2: SGHRS and YFSETQ. CDR3 loop: CASSFGTYSNYGYTF. The DNA for the CDR3 is TGCGCCAGCAGCTTTGGGACATATTCTAACTATGGCTACACCTTC.

CDR3 region: CASNARQPDTQYF. For the CDR3, the DNA is TGTGCCAGCAACGCCAGGCAGCCAGATACGCAGTATTTT. The gene calls are TRBV6-5 and TRBJ2-3; D ambiguous. The germline V gene has CDR1 MNHEY and CDR2 SVGAGI. CDR3 length: 13 amino acids. Trimming took 7 bases from V and 4 from J, leaving 12 bases between them.